These T cell receptor beta chains were read from a single sample in a study of identical twins. A single record per CDR3 protein comes from TCRdb applying MiXCR to the 5' RACE reads. This sample has approximately 550,000 distinct CDR3 sequences, with about a fifth found just once. The same specimen was also included in a second study, on yellow fever vaccine responses in identical twins.

The sequencing sample was made of CD4+ T cells sorted from blood. These receptors were obtained from a young woman in good health. The CDR3 runs from the conserved cysteine through the conserved F or W. A D gene is named only where the DNA matches it firmly.

v_gene: TRBV20-1
len: 12
j_gene: TRBJ2-3
d_gene: -
CDR3aa: CSAGLNTDTQYF

v_gene: TRBV19
len: 14
j_gene: TRBJ2-3
d_gene: -
CDR3aa: CASRSPPGADTQYF

v_gene: TRBV5-1
len: 15
j_gene: TRBJ2-6
d_gene: -
CDR3aa: CASKAVLAGANVLTF

v_gene: TRBV12-3/TRBV12-4
len: 14
j_gene: TRBJ1-4
d_gene: -
CDR3aa: CASSFSRFNEKLFF

v_gene: TRBV12-3/TRBV12-4
len: 16
j_gene: TRBJ1-5
d_gene: TRBD1
CDR3aa: CASSFQGGKSNQPQHF

v_gene: TRBV11-3
len: 12
j_gene: TRBJ2-5
d_gene: -
CDR3aa: CASSVLQETQYF

v_gene: TRBV9
len: 15
j_gene: TRBJ2-3
d_gene: -
CDR3aa: CASSHESGVRDTQYF

v_gene: TRBV11-3
len: 13
j_gene: TRBJ2-3
d_gene: -
CDR3aa: CASSLDPGVAQYF

v_gene: TRBV6-1
len: 16
j_gene: TRBJ2-3
d_gene: TRBD2
CDR3aa: CASSETSGGAFDTQYF

v_gene: TRBV5-6
len: 16
j_gene: TRBJ2-3
d_gene: TRBD2
CDR3aa: CASSSIAGGPPDTQYF

v_gene: TRBV7-6
len: 13
j_gene: TRBJ1-2
d_gene: -
CDR3aa: CASSLGPDYGYTF

v_gene: TRBV3-1
len: 12
j_gene: TRBJ2-1
d_gene: -
CDR3aa: CASSQGINEQFF

v_gene: TRBV10-3
len: 14
j_gene: TRBJ2-1
d_gene: TRBD2
CDR3aa: CAISRTSGRAEQFF

v_gene: TRBV7-2
len: 16
j_gene: TRBJ2-1
d_gene: TRBD2
CDR3aa: CASRPSGSGVFNEQFF

v_gene: TRBV15
len: 13
j_gene: TRBJ1-1
d_gene: -
CDR3aa: CATSRDNRAEAFF

v_gene: TRBV2
len: 19
j_gene: TRBJ2-3
d_gene: -
CDR3aa: CASSEDEEGRVTSTDTQYF

v_gene: TRBV5-6
len: 14
j_gene: TRBJ1-5
d_gene: TRBD1
CDR3aa: CASSRKTGEQPQHF

v_gene: TRBV7-6
len: 15
j_gene: TRBJ1-2
d_gene: TRBD1
CDR3aa: CASSFGQGGNYGYTF

v_gene: TRBV12-3/TRBV12-4
len: 13
j_gene: TRBJ2-2
d_gene: -
CDR3aa: CASSPYSLRELFF

v_gene: TRBV2
len: 15
j_gene: TRBJ2-1
d_gene: TRBD2
CDR3aa: CASSESGLAGYEQFF

v_gene: TRBV5-6
len: 11
j_gene: TRBJ1-6
d_gene: -
CDR3aa: CASSSTGTLHF

v_gene: TRBV4-2
len: 15
j_gene: TRBJ2-3
d_gene: -
CDR3aa: CASSQDSPARDTQYF

v_gene: TRBV12-3/TRBV12-4
len: 14
j_gene: TRBJ1-4
d_gene: -
CDR3aa: CASGSPDMNEKLFF

v_gene: TRBV7-6
len: 15
j_gene: TRBJ2-3
d_gene: -
CDR3aa: CASSLGLLGTDTQYF

v_gene: TRBV5-5
len: 14
j_gene: TRBJ2-5
d_gene: TRBD2
CDR3aa: CASSSGLAEETQYF

v_gene: TRBV7-9
len: 14
j_gene: TRBJ2-7
d_gene: TRBD1
CDR3aa: CASSLEGTGDEQYF

v_gene: TRBV10-3
len: 18
j_gene: TRBJ2-1
d_gene: TRBD2
CDR3aa: CAISATSGGAASYNEQFF

v_gene: TRBV6-1
len: 17
j_gene: TRBJ2-3
d_gene: -
CDR3aa: CASRARDAHESTDTQYF

v_gene: TRBV15
len: 16
j_gene: TRBJ2-7
d_gene: -
CDR3aa: CATSRAFSTTRDEQYF

v_gene: TRBV20-1
len: 12
j_gene: TRBJ1-1
d_gene: -
CDR3aa: CSAGDRNTEAFF

v_gene: TRBV27
len: 14
j_gene: TRBJ2-5
d_gene: -
CDR3aa: CASSPRLREETQYF

v_gene: TRBV2
len: 14
j_gene: TRBJ2-1
d_gene: TRBD2
CDR3aa: CASSAEREGNEQFF

v_gene: TRBV4-2
len: 17
j_gene: TRBJ2-1
d_gene: TRBD2
CDR3aa: CASSQDLTSGTYNEQFF

v_gene: TRBV5-1
len: 16
j_gene: TRBJ2-3
d_gene: TRBD2
CDR3aa: CASSYWTSGSTDTQYF

v_gene: TRBV20-1
len: 13
j_gene: TRBJ2-1
d_gene: TRBD2
CDR3aa: CSWLLAGPNEQFF

v_gene: TRBV10-3
len: 14
j_gene: TRBJ2-5
d_gene: -
CDR3aa: CAISDGDKKETQYF

v_gene: TRBV7-6
len: 15
j_gene: TRBJ2-1
d_gene: -
CDR3aa: CASSRPGSRGDEQFF

v_gene: TRBV12-3/TRBV12-4
len: 14
j_gene: TRBJ2-1
d_gene: -
CDR3aa: CASRTGTFYNEQFF

v_gene: TRBV28
len: 18
j_gene: TRBJ2-2
d_gene: TRBD1
CDR3aa: CASSLLYYGQVETGELFF

v_gene: TRBV12-3/TRBV12-4
len: 12
j_gene: TRBJ1-2
d_gene: -
CDR3aa: CASSDNNYGYTF

v_gene: TRBV18
len: 15
j_gene: TRBJ1-2
d_gene: -
CDR3aa: CASSPPMGQMYGYTF

v_gene: TRBV12-3/TRBV12-4
len: 15
j_gene: TRBJ2-1
d_gene: -
CDR3aa: CASSLIWKSGNEQFF

v_gene: TRBV4-1
len: 20
j_gene: TRBJ2-3
d_gene: TRBD2
CDR3aa: CASSQGLPLITSGISDTQYF

v_gene: TRBV25-1
len: 19
j_gene: TRBJ2-5
d_gene: -
CDR3aa: CASSEFLTAFSTGQETQYF

v_gene: TRBV13
len: 14
j_gene: TRBJ2-7
d_gene: -
CDR3aa: CASSLRQDSYEQYF

v_gene: TRBV3-1
len: 14
j_gene: TRBJ1-2
d_gene: -
CDR3aa: CASSKNTPSYGYTF

v_gene: TRBV11-2
len: 15
j_gene: TRBJ2-7
d_gene: -
CDR3aa: CASSLGPGVAYEQYF

v_gene: TRBV29-1
len: 12
j_gene: TRBJ2-5
d_gene: -
CDR3aa: CSGQRVGETQYF

v_gene: TRBV5-5
len: 15
j_gene: TRBJ2-1
d_gene: TRBD2
CDR3aa: CASSVEASGRLEQFF

v_gene: TRBV10-3
len: 15
j_gene: TRBJ2-2
d_gene: -
CDR3aa: CAISEFPGDTGELFF

v_gene: TRBV3-1
len: 15
j_gene: TRBJ2-5
d_gene: TRBD2
CDR3aa: CASSSSAGDLETQYF

v_gene: TRBV24-1
len: 15
j_gene: TRBJ2-5
d_gene: TRBD1
CDR3aa: CATSGGTGDEETQYF

v_gene: TRBV29-1
len: 13
j_gene: TRBJ1-5
d_gene: -
CDR3aa: CSVGGHLDQPQHF